This T cell receptor (beta chain) was identified during a study of T cells in Graves' hyperthyroidism and ophthalmopathy. This clonotype has more than one count but fewer than ten. CDR3 length equals 16 residues. V lost 2 bases, J lost 8 bases, and 18 bases lay in between. CDR1 is SGHVS, CDR2 FQNEAQ, per germline. Authors of the study amplified TCR beta CDR3 regions from RNA transcripts. HTBI primers were employed in a first-round RT-PCR of the TCR CDR3. Each CDR3 protein is one row after TCRdb ran MiXCR on the multiplex PCR reads. The sample consists of about 640,000 distinct CDR3 sequences, less than 25% of them appearing once.

V gene TRBV7-8 combines with J gene TRBJ2-2, with D perhaps TRBD1 or TRBD2 (5 bases each). This clonotype was obtained from a man aged 25-45 years with Graves' ophthalmopathy. Material: blood. The CDR3 here is CASSLTGTGLGGELFF. The CDR3, as DNA: TGTGCCAGCAGCTTAACCGGGACCGGTTTGGGTGGGGAGCTGTTTTTT.